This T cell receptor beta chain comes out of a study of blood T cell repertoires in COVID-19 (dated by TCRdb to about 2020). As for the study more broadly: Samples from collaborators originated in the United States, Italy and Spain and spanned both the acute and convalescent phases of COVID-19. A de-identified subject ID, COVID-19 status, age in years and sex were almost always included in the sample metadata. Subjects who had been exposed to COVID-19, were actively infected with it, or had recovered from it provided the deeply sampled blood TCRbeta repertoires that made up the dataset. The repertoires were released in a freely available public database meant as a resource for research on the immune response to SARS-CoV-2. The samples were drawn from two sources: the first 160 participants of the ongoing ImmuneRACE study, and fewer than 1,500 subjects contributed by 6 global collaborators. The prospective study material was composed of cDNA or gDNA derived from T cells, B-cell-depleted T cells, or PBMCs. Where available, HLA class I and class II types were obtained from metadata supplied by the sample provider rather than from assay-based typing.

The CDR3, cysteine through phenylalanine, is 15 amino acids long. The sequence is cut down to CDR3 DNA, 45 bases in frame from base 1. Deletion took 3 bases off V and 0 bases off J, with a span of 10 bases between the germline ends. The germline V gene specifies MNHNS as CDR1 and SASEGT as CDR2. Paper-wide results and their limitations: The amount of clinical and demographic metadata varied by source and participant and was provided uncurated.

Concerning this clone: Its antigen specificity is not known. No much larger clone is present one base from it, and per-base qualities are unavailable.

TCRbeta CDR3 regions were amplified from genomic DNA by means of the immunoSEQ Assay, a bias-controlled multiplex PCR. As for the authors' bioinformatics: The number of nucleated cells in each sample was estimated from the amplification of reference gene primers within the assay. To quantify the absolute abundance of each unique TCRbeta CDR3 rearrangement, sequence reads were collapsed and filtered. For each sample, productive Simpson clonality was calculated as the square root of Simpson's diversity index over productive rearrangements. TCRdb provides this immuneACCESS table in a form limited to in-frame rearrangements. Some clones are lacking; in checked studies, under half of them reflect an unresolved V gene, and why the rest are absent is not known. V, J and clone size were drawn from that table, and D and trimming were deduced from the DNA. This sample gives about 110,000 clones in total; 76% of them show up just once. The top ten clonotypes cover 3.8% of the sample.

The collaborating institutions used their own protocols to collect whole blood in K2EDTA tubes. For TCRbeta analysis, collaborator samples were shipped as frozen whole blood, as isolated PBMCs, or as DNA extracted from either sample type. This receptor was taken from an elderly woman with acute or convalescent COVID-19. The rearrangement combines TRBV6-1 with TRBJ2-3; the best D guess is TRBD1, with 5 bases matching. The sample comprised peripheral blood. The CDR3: CASSEFGQSTDTQYF. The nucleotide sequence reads TGTGCCAGCAGTGAGTTTGGACAAAGCACAGATACGCAGTATTTT.